A few counts support the clone carrying this T cell receptor (beta chain). Trimming pared 3 bases from V and 2 bases from J, leaving 13 bases between. Germline values: CDR1 MNHEY, CDR2 SVGEGT. This CDR3 comprises 15 residues. Original data processing: Amplified reference gene primers provided the basis for estimating nucleated cell counts. Sequenced by immunoSEQ multiplex PCR; TCRdb stores in-frame clones only, minus some. V, J and clone size reflect that table, while D and trimming were determined from the DNA. The table lists about 81,000 clones, about 79% of them singletons. The data were obtained in a study of blood T cell repertoires in COVID-19. On the study more broadly: Material from acute and convalescent COVID-19 was sourced from the United States, Italy and Spain. PBMCs, B-cell-depleted T cells, or T cells were the source of the cDNA or gDNA that made up the material.

The rearrangement uses TRBV6-2 or TRBV6-3 and TRBJ1-1; D might be TRBD1 (5 bases). Sample: peripheral blood. This clonotype was sampled from a woman aged 45 to 65 with acute or convalescent COVID-19. The DNA of the CDR3 is TGTGCCAGCAGTTATCGCCCAGGGTATAACACTGAAGCTTTCTTT. It is translated as CASSYRPGYNTEAFF.